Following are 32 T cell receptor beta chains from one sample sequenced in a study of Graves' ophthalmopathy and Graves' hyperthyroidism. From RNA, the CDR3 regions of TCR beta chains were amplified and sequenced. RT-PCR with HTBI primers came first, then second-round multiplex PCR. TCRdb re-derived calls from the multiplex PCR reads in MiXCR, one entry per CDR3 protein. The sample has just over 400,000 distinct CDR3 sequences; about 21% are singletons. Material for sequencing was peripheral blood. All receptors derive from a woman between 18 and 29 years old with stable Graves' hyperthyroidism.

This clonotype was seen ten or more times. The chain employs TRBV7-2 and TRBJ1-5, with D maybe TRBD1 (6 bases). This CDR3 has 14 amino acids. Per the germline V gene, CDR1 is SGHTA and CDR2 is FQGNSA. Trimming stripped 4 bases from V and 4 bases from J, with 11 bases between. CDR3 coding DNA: TGTGCCAGCAGCTCACAGGGAGGGAATCAGCCCCAGCATTTT. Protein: CASSSQGGNQPQHF.

The CDR3 DNA follows: TGCAGTGCTAGAAGCGGGGGCATGGACACTGAAGCTTTCTTT. Amino acid sequence: CSARSGGMDTEAFF. This chain uses TRBV20-1 with TRBJ1-1, with a possible D match to TRBD1 (6 bases). The germline V gene has CDR1 DFQATT and CDR2 SNEGSKA (reference sequence). V was trimmed by 2 bases and J by 3 bases, leaving 13 bases between them. The CDR3 extends over 14 amino acids.

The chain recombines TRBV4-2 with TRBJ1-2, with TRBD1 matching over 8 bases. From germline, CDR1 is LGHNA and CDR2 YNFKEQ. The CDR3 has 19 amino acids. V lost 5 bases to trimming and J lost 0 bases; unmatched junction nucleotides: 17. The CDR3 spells CASSEPPGQASPTNYGYTF. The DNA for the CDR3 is TGTGCCAGCAGCGAACCCCCGGGACAGGCTTCCCCTACTAACTATGGCTACACCTTC.

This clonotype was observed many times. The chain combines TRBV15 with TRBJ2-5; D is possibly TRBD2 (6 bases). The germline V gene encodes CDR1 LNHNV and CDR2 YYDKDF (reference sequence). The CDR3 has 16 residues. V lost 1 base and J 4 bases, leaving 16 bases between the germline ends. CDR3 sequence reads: CATSRGAGLGGETQYF. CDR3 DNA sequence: TGTGCCACCAGCAGAGGTGCGGGTCTCGGGGGAGAGACCCAGTACTTC.

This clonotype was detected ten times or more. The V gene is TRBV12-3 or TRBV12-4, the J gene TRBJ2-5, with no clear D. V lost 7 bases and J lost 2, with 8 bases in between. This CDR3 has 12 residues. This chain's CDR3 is CASTYSQETQYF. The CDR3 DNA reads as TGTGCCAGCACCTATTCACAAGAGACCCAGTACTTC.

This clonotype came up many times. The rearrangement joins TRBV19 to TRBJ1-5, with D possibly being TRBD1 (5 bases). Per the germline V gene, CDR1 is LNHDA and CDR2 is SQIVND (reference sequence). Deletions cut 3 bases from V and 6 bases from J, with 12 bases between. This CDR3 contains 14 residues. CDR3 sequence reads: CASSMAPGFQPQHF. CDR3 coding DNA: TGTGCCAGTAGTATGGCGCCAGGGTTTCAGCCCCAGCATTTT.

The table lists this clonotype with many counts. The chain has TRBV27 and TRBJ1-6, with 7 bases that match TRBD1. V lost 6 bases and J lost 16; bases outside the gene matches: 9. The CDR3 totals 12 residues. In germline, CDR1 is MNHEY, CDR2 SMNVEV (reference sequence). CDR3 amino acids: CASSRRGTVLHF. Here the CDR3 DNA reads TGTGCCAGCAGCCGTCGGGGGACAGTGCTCCACTTT.

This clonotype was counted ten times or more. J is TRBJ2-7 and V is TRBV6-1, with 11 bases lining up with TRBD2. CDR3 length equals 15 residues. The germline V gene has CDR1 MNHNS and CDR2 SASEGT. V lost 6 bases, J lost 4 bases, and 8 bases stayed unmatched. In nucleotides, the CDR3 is TGTGCCAGCAGGCTGGGACTAGCGGCGACGTACGAGCAGTACTTC. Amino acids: CASRLGLAATYEQYF.

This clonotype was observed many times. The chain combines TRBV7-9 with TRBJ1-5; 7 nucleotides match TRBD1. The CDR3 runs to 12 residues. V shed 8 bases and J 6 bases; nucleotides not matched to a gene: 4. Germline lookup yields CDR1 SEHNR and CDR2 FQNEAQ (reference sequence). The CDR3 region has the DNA TGTGCCAGCCAGGGGGGGACTCAGCCCCAGCATTTT. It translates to CASQGGTQPQHF. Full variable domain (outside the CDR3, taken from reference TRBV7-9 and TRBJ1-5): DTGVSQNPRHKITKRGQNVTFRCDPISEHNRLYWYRQTLGQGPEFLTYFQNEAQLEKSRLLSDRFSAERPKGSFSTLEIQRTEQGDSAMYLCASQGGTQPQHFGDGTRLSIL.

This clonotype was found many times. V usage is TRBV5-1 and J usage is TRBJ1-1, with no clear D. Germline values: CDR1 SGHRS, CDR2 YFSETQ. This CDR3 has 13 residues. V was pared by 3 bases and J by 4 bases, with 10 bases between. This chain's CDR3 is CASSSMDGTEAFF. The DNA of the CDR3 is TGCGCCAGCAGCTCTATGGACGGCACTGAAGCTTTCTTT.

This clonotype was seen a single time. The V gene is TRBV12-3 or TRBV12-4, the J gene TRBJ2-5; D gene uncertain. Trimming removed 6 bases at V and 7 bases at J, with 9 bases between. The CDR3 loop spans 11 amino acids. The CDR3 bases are TGTGCCAGCAGATTCGGCGGGACCCAGTACTTC. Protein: CASRFGGTQYF.

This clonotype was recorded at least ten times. The CDR3 sequence: CASSLTGLAGWVQNIQYF. For the CDR3, the DNA is TGTGCCAGCAGTTTGACGGGACTAGCGGGTTGGGTTCAAAACATTCAGTACTTC. The chain joins TRBV28 to TRBJ2-4; 12 bases map to TRBD2. This CDR3 has 18 amino acids. Per germline, CDR1 MDHEN and CDR2 SYDVKM. V trimming: 3 bases; J trimming: 5 bases; junction bases outside the gene matches: 11. Looking up the rest from reference TRBV28 and TRBJ2-4 gives the full variable domain: DVKVTQSSRYLVKRTGEKVFLECVQDMDHENMFWYRQDPGLGLRLIYFSYDVKMKEKGDIPEGYSVSREKKERFSLILESASTNQTSMYLCASSLTGLAGWVQNIQYFGAGTRLSVL.

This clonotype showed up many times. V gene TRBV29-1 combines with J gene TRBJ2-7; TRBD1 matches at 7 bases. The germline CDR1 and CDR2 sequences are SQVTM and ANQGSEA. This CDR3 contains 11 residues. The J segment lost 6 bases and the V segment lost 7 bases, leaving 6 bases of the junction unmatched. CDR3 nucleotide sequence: TGCAGCGCTAACAGGGGATTCGAGCAGTACTTC. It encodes CSANRGFEQYF.

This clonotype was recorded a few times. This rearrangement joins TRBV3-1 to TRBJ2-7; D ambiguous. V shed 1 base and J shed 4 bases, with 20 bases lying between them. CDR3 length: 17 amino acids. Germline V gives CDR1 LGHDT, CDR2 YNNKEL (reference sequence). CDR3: CASSQGGKQTDYYEQYF. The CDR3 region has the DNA TGTGCCAGCAGCCAAGGAGGTAAACAGACCGATTATTACGAGCAGTACTTC.

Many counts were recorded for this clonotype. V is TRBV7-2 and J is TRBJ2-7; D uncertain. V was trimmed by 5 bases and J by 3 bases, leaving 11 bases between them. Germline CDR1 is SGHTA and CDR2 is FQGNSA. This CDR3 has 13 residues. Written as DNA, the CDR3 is TGTGCCAGCAGCCGACCCGGATTCTACGAGCAGTACTTC. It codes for CASSRPGFYEQYF.

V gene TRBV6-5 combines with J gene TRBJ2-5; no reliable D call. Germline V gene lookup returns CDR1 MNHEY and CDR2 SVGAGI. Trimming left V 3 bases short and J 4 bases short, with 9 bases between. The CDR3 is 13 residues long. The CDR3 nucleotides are TGTGCCAGCAGTTATAAGTTACGAGAGACCCAGTACTTC. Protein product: CASSYKLRETQYF.

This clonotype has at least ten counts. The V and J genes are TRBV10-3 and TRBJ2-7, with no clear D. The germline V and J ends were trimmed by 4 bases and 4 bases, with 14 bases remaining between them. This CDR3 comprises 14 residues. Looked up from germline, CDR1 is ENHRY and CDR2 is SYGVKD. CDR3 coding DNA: TGTGCCATCAGTGCCGGGCAGGACGGGTACGAGCAGTACTTC. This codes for CAISAGQDGYEQYF.

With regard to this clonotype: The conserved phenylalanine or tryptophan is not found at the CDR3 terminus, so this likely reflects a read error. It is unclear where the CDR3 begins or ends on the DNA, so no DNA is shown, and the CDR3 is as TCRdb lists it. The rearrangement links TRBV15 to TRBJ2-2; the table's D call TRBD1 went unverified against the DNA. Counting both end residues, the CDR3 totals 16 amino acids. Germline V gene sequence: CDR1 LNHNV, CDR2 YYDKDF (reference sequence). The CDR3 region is CATSRRGGTNTGELCL.

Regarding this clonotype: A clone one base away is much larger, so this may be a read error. The CDR3 here is CASSRTTGVDNLPLHF. Written as DNA, the CDR3 is TGTGCCAGCAGCAGGACGACAGGGGTTGATAATTTACCCCTCCACTTT. This sequence joins TRBV11-2 and TRBJ1-6; 8 nucleotides line up with TRBD1. Germline CDR1 SGHAT, CDR2 FQNNGV. CDR3 length: 16 residues.

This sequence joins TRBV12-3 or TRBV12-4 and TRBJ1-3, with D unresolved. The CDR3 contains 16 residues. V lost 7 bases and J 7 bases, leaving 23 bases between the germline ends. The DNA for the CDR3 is TGTGCCAGCACCGCTCAAACGGCAGCGCTGAGTAACACCATATATTTT. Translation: CASTAQTAALSNTIYF.

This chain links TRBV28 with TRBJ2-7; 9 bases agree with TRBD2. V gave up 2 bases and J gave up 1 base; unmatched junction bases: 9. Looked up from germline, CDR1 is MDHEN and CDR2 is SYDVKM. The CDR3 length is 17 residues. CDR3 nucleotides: TGTGCCAGCAGTTTAGTTGCAGCGGGGGGCAGGTCCTACGAGCAGTACTTC. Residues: CASSLVAAGGRSYEQYF.

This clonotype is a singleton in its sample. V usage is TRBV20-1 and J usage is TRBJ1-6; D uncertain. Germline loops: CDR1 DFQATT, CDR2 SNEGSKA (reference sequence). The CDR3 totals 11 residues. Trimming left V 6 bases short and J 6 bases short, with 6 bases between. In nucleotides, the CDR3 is TGCAGTGCCCTCGCTAATTCACCCCTCCACTTT. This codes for CSALANSPLHF.

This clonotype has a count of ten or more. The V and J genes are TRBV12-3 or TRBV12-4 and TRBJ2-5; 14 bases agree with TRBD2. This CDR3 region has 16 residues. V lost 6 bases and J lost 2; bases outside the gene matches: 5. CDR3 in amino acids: CASRRRLAGGQETQYF. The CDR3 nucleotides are TGTGCCAGCAGACGAAGACTAGCGGGAGGGCAAGAGACCCAGTACTTC.

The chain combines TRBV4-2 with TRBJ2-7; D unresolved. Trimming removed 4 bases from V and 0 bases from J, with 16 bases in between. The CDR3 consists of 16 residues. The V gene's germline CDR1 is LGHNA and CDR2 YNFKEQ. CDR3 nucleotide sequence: TGTGCCAGCAGCCCCTCTGGGGTCAGGAGCTCCTACGAGCAGTACTTC. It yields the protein CASSPSGVRSSYEQYF.

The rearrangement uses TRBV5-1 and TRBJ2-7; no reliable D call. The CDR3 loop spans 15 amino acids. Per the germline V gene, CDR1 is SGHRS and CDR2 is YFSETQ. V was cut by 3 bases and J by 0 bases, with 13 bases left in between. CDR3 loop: CASSSRAWSSYEQYF. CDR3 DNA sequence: TGCGCCAGCAGCTCCCGTGCATGGAGCTCCTACGAGCAGTACTTC.

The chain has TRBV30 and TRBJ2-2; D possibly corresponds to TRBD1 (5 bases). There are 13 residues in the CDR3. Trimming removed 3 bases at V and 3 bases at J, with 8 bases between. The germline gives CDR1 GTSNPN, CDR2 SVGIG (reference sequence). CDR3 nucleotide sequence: TGTGCCTGGAGGGACACTTACACCGGGGAGCTGTTTTTT. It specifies CAWRDTYTGELFF.

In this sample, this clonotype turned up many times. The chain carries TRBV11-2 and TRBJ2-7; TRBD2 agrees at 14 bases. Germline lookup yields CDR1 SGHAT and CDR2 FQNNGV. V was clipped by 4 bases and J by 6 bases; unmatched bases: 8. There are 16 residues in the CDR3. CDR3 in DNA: TGTGCCAGCAGCTCTACAGGACTAGCGGGAGGAATCGAGCAGTACTTC. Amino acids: CASSSTGLAGGIEQYF.

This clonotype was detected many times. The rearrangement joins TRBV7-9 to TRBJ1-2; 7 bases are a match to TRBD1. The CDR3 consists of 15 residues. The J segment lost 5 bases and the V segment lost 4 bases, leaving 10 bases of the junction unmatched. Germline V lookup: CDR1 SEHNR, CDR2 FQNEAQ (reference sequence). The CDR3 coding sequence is TGTGCCAGCAGCTCCCGGACAGGCGTCGTTTATGGCTACACCTTC. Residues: CASSSRTGVVYGYTF.

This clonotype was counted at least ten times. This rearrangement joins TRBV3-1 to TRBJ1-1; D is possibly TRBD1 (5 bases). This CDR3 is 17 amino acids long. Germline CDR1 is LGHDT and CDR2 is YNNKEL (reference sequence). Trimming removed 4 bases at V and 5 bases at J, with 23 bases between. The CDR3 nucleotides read TGTGCCAGCAGCCCCCACGGTTGGGGGTCCGTGCGGACTGAAGCTTTCTTT. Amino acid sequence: CASSPHGWGSVRTEAFF. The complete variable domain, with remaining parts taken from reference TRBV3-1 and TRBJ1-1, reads DTAVSQTPKYLVTQMGNDKSIKCEQNLGHDTMYWYKQDSKKFLKIMFSYNNKELIINETVPNRFSPKSPDKAHLNLHINSLELGDSAVYFCASSPHGWGSVRTEAFFGQGTRLTVV.

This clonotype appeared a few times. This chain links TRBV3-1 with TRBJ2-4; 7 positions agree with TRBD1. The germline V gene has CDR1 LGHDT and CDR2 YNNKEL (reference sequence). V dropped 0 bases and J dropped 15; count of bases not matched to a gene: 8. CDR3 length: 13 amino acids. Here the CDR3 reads CASSQDPNRDRYF. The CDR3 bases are TGTGCCAGCAGCCAAGATCCAAACCGGGACAGGTACTTC. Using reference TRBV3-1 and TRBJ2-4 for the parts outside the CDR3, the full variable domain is DTAVSQTPKYLVTQMGNDKSIKCEQNLGHDTMYWYKQDSKKFLKIMFSYNNKELIINETVPNRFSPKSPDKAHLNLHINSLELGDSAVYFCASSQDPNRDRYFGAGTRLSVL.

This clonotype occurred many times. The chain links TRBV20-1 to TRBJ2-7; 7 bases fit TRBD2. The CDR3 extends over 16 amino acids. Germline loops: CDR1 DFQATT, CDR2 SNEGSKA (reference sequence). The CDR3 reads CSSLAAEVRTPYEQYF. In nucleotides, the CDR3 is TGCAGCTCTCTAGCGGCCGAGGTTCGAACACCCTACGAGCAGTACTTC.

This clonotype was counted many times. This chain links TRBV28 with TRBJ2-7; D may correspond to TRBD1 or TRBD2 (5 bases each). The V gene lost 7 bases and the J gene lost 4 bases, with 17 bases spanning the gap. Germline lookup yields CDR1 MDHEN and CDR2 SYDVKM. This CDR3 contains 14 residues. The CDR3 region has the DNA TGTGCCAGCATAGAGTCGGGACCTCCTTACGAGCAGTACTTC. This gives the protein CASIESGPPYEQYF.